This T cell receptor (beta chain) appears in the sequencing data of a study of blood T cell repertoires in COVID-19. About the study: The origin of the acute and convalescent COVID-19 samples was the United States, Italy and Spain.

CDR3 size: 14 residues. Germline lookup yields CDR1 LNHDA and CDR2 SQIVND (reference sequence). V lost 2 bases, J lost 1 base, and 6 bases lay in between. This clone appeared a few times. Original processing methods: From reference gene primer amplification, estimates of nucleated cell counts were derived. TCRdb keeps only in-frame clones here, not all; method: immunoSEQ multiplex PCR. That table supplies the V and J calls and clone size; D and trimming were determined from the DNA. The profile covers over 150,000 clones, with 80% appearing a single time and 3% to 3.5% taken by the ten largest. The receptor was isolated from a woman aged 60-70 years who had recovered from COVID-19. The sequenced material came from PBMCs or T cells enriched from blood (not recorded which). This sequence joins TRBV19 and TRBJ2-4, with D possibly TRBD2 on 6 matching bases. The CDR3 sequence is CASSIREAKNIQYF. CDR3 nucleotide sequence: TGTGCCAGTAGTATACGGGAGGCCAAAAACATTCAGTACTTC.